This T cell receptor beta chain emerged from a study of shared clonotypes between healthy human individuals. For this clone: No antigen is known for it.

The genomic DNA of each subset was split evenly across several immunoSEQ plates. The quantity of DNA used in unsorted PBMC replicate PCRs was 300 ng, corresponding to 25,000 to 30,000 T cell genomes. Using immunoSEQ multiplex PCR, the repertoire was profiled, and TCRdb retains in-frame clones only, with some absent. This table holds hundreds of thousands of clones, roughly 80% found once. The CDR3 is 14 residues long. Germline V gene data show CDR1 as MNHNY and CDR2 as SVGAGI (reference sequence). With 10 bases clipped from V and 4 bases from J, the junction kept 7 bases outside the gene matches. General study results and limits: With few donors, the genetic and exposure-history diversity represented was limited.

What was sequenced was PBMCs. This clonotype was obtained from a middle-aged woman in good health. Some clones in this sample may be carry-over from other donors' samples. The chain uses TRBV6-6 and TRBJ2-7; 13 bases align to TRBD2. The CDR3 coding sequence is TGTGCCACCAAGCGACTAGCGGGAGGTTACGAGCAGTACTTC. Translated: CATKRLAGGYEQYF.